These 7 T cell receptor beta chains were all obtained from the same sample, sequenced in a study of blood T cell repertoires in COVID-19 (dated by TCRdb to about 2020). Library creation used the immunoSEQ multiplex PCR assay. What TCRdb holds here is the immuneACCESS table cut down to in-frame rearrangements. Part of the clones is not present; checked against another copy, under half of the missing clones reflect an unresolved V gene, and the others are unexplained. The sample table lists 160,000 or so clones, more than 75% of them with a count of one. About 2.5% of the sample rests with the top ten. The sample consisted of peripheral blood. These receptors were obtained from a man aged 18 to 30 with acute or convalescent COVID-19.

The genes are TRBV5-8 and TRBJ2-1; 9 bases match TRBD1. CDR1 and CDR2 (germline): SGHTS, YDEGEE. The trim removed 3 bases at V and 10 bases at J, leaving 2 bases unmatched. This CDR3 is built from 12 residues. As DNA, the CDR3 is TGTGCCAGCAGCTCGGGGACAGGGGAGCAGTTCTTC. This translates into CASSSGTGEQFF.

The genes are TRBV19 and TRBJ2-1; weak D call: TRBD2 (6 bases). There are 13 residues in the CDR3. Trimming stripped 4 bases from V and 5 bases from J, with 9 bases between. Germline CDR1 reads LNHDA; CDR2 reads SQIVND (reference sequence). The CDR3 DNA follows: TGTGCCAGTAGTACGCAGCGGGACAATGAGCAGTTCTTC. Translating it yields CASSTQRDNEQFF.

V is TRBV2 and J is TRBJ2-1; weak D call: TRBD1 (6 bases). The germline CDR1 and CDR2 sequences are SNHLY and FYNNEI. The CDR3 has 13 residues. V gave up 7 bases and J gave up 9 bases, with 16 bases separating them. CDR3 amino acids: CASNRAIGGEQFF. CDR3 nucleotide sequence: TGTGCCAGCAATAGGGCCATAGGGGGTGAGCAGTTCTTC.

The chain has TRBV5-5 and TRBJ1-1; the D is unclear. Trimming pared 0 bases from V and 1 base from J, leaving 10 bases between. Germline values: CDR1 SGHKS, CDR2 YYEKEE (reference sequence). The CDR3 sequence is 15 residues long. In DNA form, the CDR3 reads TGTGCCAGCAGCTTGGTGCAGGTGGCGAACACTGAAGCTTTCTTT. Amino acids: CASSLVQVANTEAFF. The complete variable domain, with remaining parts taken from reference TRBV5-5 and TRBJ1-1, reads DAGVTQSPTHLIKTRGQQVTLRCSPISGHKSVSWYQQVLGQGPQFIFQYYEKEERGRGNFPDRFSARQFPNYSSELNVNALLLGDSALYLCASSLVQVANTEAFFGQGTRLTVV.

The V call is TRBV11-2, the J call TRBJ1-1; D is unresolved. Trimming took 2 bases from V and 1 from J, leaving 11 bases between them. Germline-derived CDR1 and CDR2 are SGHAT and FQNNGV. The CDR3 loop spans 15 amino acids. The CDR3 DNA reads TGTGCCAGCAGCTTACAAGATTTCGGGAACACTGAAGCTTTCTTT. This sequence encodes CASSLQDFGNTEAFF. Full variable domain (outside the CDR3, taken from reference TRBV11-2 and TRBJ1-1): EAGVAQSPRYKIIEKRQSVAFWCNPISGHATLYWYQQILGQGPKLLIQFQNNGVVDDSQLPKDRFSAERLKGVDSTLKIQPAKLEDSAVYLCASSLQDFGNTEAFFGQGTRLTVV.

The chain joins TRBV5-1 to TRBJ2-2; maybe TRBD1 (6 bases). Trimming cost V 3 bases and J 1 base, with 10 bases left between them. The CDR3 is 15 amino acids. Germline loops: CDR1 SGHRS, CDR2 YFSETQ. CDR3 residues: CASSWKGQNTGELFF. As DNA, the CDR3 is TGCGCCAGCAGCTGGAAGGGACAGAACACCGGGGAGCTGTTTTTT.

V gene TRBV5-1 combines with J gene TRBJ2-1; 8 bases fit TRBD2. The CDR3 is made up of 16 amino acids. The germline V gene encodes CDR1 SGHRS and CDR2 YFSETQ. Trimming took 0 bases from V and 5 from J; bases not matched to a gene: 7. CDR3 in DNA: TGCGCCAGCAGCTTGGGTAGACTAGCGTCGAACAATGAGCAGTTCTTC. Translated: CASSLGRLASNNEQFF.